This is a list of T cell receptor beta chains from one sample in a study of CD8 T cells in ankylosing spondylitis. TCRdb analysed the 5' RACE reads with MiXCR anew, one entry per CDR3 protein. The sample has about 240,000 distinct CDR3 sequences; 8.6% are singletons. Material for sequencing was blood, either unsorted or a sorted T cell fraction (not recorded which). The receptors come from a male donor with ankylosing spondylitis or in good health (not recorded which). Each CDR3 is given with its conserved first and last residue. A D gene is named only where the DNA matches it firmly. Rows give clone size only sometimes, using once, few, many, or a class for an expanded clone.

j_call d_call clone_size cdr3_length v_call cdr3_aa cdr3_nt
TRBJ2-7 TRBD1 . 15 TRBV5-1 CASSFGRTGSYEQYF TGCGCCAGCAGCTTCGGCCGGACAGGATCCTACGAGCAGTACTTC
TRBJ1-1 . few 13 TRBV25-1 CASSHLGQLEAFF TGTGCCAGCAGTCACCTAGGACAGCTAGAAGCTTTCTTT
TRBJ1-5 . many 12 TRBV6-2/TRBV6-3 CASGRDNQPQHF TGTGCCAGCGGCAGAGACAATCAGCCCCAGCATTTT
TRBJ2-2 . many 16 TRBV7-3 CASSLDSLPNTGELFF TGTGCCAGCAGCTTGGACAGCTTACCGAACACCGGGGAGCTGTTTTTT
TRBJ2-7 TRBD1 many 13 TRBV20-1 CSASGDRAYEQYF TGCAGTGCTAGTGGGGACAGAGCCTACGAGCAGTACTTC
TRBJ2-3 TRBD2 . 18 TRBV7-3 CASSPLVGRADGTDTQYF TGTGCCAGCAGCCCACTAGTCGGGAGGGCCGACGGCACAGATACGCAGTATTTT
TRBJ2-3 . many 12 TRBV7-8 CASSYTTDTQYF TGTGCCAGCAGCTATACCACAGATACGCAGTATTTT
TRBJ2-1 TRBD2 many 15 TRBV5-1 CASSQGLAGDAEQFF TGCGCCAGCAGCCAAGGACTAGCGGGGGATGCTGAGCAGTTCTTC
TRBJ1-5 . many 13 TRBV20-1 CSAVIQGSAPQHF TGCAGTGCCGTTATACAGGGATCTGCGCCCCAGCATTTT
TRBJ2-6 . many 20 TRBV20-1 CSARDSGRAGEASGANVLTF TGCAGTGCTAGGGATTCGGGTCGCGCAGGGGAAGCGTCTGGGGCCAACGTCCTGACTTTC
TRBJ2-5 TRBD2 . 13 TRBV6-6 CASAGTSKETQYF TGTGCCAGCGCCGGGACTAGCAAAGAGACCCAGTACTTC
TRBJ2-1 TRBD2 . 13 TRBV10-3 CAIRTSGYNEQFF TGTGCCATCAGAACTAGCGGATACAATGAGCAGTTCTTC
TRBJ2-3 TRBD1 many 14 TRBV5-8 CASSEGQPPDTQYF TGTGCCAGCAGCGAGGGACAGCCCCCAGATACGCAGTATTTT
TRBJ1-3 . many 15 TRBV7-8 CASSPFTGTGNTIYF TGTGCCAGCAGCCCATTTACAGGGACTGGAAACACCATATATTTT
TRBJ1-4 . many 15 TRBV20-1 CSASPGANTNEKLFF TGCAGTGCTTCCCCAGGGGCGAATACTAATGAAAAACTGTTTTTT